The 2 T cell receptor beta chains reported below all come from one sample, sequenced in a study of metastatic and nonmetastatic thyroid tumors. TCRdb re-called the PCR reads with MiXCR. The data contain about 24,000 clones, around 21% of them singletons. Every patient underwent thyroid surgery untreated. Sequenced: blood. The source is a female donor with papillary thyroid cancer or a benign thyroid nodule (not recorded which). Some clones in this sample may be carry-over from other donors' samples.

On this clone itself: At one end the junction does not follow the germline gene, possibly because of a read error. V is TRBV5-1 and J is TRBJ2-2; TRBD1 or TRBD2 may be the D gene (5 bases each). CDR3 length equals 15 residues. Germline V CDR1 and CDR2: SGHRS, YFSETQ. For the CDR3, the DNA is TGCGCCAGCAGCTTGGGGGACGGCAACACCGCGGAGCTGTTTTTC. Protein product: CASSLGDGNTAELFF.

The sample holds many counts of this clone. The chain carries TRBV5-1 and TRBJ2-3; 8 bases are a match to TRBD1. Trimming removed 0 bases from V and 5 bases from J; junction bases left unmatched: 8. CDR1 is SGHRS, CDR2 YFSETQ, per germline. The CDR3 totals 16 residues. The CDR3 DNA follows: TGCGCCAGCAGCTTGGTAATCAGGGGGCAGGGAGATACGCAGTATTTT. It encodes CASSLVIRGQGDTQYF.